The T cell receptor beta chain under discussion was sequenced for a study of blood T cell repertoires in COVID-19. Across the study: Samples came from the United States, Italy and Spain, spanning acute and convalescent COVID-19.

Trimming stripped 5 bases from V and 0 bases from J, with 7 bases between. This CDR3 is built from 13 residues. Germline V gene lookup returns CDR1 SGHTA and CDR2 FQGNSA. The authors' processing: Reference gene primers were amplified, and this amplification served to estimate nucleated cell counts. Sequencing was performed with immunoSEQ multiplex PCR; in TCRdb, only in-frame clones are kept and a portion is missing. That table is the source of V, J and clone size, and D and trimming were worked out from the DNA. The data show roughly 77,000 clones, around 89% seen once. This receptor was obtained from a woman of 80 years or more with active COVID-19. The specimen was peripheral blood. The chain uses TRBV7-2 and TRBJ1-2; unclear D gene. The CDR3 protein is CASSADTNYGYTF. As DNA, the CDR3 is TGTGCCAGCAGCGCAGACACTAACTATGGCTACACCTTC.